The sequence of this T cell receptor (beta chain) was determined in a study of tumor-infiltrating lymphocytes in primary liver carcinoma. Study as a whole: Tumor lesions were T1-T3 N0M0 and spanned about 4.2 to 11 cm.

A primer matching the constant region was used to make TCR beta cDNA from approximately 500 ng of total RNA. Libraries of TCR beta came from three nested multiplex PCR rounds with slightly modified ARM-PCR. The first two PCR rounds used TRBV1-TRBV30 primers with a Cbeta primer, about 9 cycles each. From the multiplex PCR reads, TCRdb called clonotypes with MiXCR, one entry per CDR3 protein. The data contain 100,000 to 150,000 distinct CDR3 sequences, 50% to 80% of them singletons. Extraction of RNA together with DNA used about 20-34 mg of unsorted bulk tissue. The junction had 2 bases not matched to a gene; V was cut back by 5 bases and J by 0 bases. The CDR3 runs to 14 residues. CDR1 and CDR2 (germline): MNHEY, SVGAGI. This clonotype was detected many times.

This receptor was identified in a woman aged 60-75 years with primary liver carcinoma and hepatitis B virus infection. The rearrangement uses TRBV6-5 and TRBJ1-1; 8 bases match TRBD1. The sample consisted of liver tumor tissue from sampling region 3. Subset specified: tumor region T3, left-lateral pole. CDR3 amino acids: CASSLDRVNTEAFF. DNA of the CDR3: TGTGCCAGCAGTCTGGACAGGGTGAACACTGAAGCTTTCTTT.